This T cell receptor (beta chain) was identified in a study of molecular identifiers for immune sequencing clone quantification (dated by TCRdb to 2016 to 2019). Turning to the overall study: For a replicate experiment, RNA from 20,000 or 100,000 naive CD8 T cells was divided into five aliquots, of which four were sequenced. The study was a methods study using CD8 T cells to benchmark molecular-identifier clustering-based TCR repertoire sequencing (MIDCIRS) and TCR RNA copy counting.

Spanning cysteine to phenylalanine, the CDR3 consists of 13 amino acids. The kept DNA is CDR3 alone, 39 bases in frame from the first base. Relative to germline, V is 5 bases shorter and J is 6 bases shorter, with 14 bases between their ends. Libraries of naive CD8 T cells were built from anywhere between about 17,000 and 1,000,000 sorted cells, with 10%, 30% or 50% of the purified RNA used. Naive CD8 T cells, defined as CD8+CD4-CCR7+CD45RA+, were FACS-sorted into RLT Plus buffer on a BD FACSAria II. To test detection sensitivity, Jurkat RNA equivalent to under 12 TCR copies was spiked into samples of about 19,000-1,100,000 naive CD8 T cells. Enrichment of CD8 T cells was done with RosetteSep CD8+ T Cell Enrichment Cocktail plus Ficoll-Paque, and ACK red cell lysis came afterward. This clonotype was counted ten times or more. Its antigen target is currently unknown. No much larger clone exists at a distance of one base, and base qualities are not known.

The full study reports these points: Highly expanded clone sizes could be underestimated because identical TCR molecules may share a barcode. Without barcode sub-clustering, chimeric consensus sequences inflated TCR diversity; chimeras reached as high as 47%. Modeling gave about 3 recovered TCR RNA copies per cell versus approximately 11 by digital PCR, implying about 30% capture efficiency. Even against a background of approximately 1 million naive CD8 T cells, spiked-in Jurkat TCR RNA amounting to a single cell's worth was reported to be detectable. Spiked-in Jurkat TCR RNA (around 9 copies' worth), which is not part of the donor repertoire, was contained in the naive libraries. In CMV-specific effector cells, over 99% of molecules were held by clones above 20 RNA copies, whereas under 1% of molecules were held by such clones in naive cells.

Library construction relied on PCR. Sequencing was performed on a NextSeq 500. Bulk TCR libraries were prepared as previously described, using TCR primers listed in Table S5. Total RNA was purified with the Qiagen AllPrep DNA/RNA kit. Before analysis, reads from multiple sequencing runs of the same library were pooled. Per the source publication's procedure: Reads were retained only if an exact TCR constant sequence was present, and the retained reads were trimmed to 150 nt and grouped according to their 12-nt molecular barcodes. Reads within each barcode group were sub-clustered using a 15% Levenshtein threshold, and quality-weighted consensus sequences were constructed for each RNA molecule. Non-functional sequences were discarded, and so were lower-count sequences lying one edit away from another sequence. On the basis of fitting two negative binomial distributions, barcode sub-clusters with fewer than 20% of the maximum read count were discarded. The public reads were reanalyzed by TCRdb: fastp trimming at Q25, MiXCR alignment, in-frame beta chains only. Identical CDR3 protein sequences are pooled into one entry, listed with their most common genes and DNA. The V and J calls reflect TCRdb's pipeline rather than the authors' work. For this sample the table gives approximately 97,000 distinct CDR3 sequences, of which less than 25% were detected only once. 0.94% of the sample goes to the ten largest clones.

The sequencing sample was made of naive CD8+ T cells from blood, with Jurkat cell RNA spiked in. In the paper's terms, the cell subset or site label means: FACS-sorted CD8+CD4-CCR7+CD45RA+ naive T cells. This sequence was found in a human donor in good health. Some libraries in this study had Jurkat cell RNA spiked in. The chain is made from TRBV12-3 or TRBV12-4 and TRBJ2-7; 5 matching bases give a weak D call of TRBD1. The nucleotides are TGTGCCAGCAGTAAATCTGACAGCGCCGAGCAGTACTTC. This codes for CASSKSDSAEQYF.